Below, 17 T cell receptor beta chains from the same sample are listed, as sequenced in a study of monozygotic twins with inflammatory bowel disease. Using the 5' RACE reads, TCRdb records one entry per CDR3 protein without DNA. This sample's clone table lists some 450,000 distinct CDR3 sequences. What was sequenced was blood. Receptors were obtained from a human donor with ulcerative colitis or Crohn's disease, or a healthy co-twin of an affected twin (not recorded which).

The chain has TRBV5-1 and TRBJ2-5; no DNA is available, so the TRBD2 call from TCRdb remains unchecked. The CDR3 runs to 16 residues. Per the germline V gene, CDR1 is SGHRS and CDR2 is YFSETQ. CDR3: CASSLRASGFQETQYF.

This chain connects TRBV5-6 to TRBJ2-1; as DNA is missing, the TRBD1 call by TCRdb cannot be tested. Germline V gene sequence: CDR1 SGHDT, CDR2 YYEEEE. CDR3 size: 14 residues. The CDR3: CASSSRIGGNEQFF.

The V gene is TRBV5-1, the J gene TRBJ1-2. Germline CDR1 and CDR2: SGHRS and YFSETQ. The CDR3 length is 15 residues. CDR3 sequence reads: CASSLERTGNYGYTF.

The V gene is TRBV20-1, the J gene TRBJ1-1; TCRdb names TRBD1, which stays unverified in the absence of DNA. The CDR3 loop spans 12 amino acids. Germline V gives CDR1 DFQATT, CDR2 SNEGSKA (reference sequence). The CDR3 sequence: CSAAGSHFAAFF.

V gene TRBV4-2 combines with J gene TRBJ2-1; TCRdb indicates TRBD1, and absent DNA this call remains unverified. Germline V CDR1 and CDR2: LGHNA, YNFKEQ. The CDR3 covers 20 residues. CDR3 protein: CASSQVLGRDRVGSGNEQFF.

This chain's CDR3 is CASSWTGRERNTIYF. V is TRBV5-1 and J is TRBJ1-3; TCRdb's D call of TRBD1 is untestable without DNA. The CDR3 totals 15 residues. Germline loops: CDR1 SGHRS, CDR2 YFSETQ. The whole variable domain, remainder taken from reference TRBV5-1 and TRBJ1-3, is KAGVTQTPRYLIKTRGQQVTLSCSPISGHRSVSWYQQTPGQGLQFLFEYFSETQRNKGNFPGRFSGRQFSNSRSEMNVSTLELGDSALYLCASSWTGRERNTIYFGEGSWLTVV.

The chain joins TRBV4-2 to TRBJ2-3; TCRdb's D gene call, TRBD1, goes unchecked for lack of DNA. Germline values: CDR1 LGHNA, CDR2 YNFKEQ. The CDR3 consists of 15 residues. CDR3: CASSPPLTGPDTQYF.

The gene calls are TRBV6-5 and TRBJ1-5. The CDR3 has 16 residues. The germline gives CDR1 MNHEY, CDR2 SVGAGI. The chain's CDR3 is CASSYTGIESNQPQHF.

This sequence joins TRBV20-1 and TRBJ2-6. The germline gives CDR1 DFQATT, CDR2 SNEGSKA (reference sequence). CDR3 size: 14 residues. Here the CDR3 reads CSARVSSGANVLTF.

The V gene is TRBV2, the J gene TRBJ2-1; TCRdb indicates TRBD1, and absent DNA this call remains unverified. Germline-derived CDR1 and CDR2 are SNHLY and FYNNEI. This CDR3 contains 15 residues. This chain's CDR3 is CASSGASEGMNEQFF.

The V gene is TRBV11-2, the J gene TRBJ1-5. CDR3 length: 14 residues. Germline CDR1 reads SGHAT; CDR2 reads FQNNGV. This CDR3 reads CASSLGSPGEAQHF.

The genes are TRBV28 and TRBJ2-7; TCRdb indicates TRBD2, and absent DNA this call remains unverified. Germline V gives CDR1 MDHEN, CDR2 SYDVKM. The CDR3 extends over 14 amino acids. CDR3: CASSPLSGVGEQYF.

This chain uses TRBV5-1 with TRBJ2-1; the TRBD2 assignment by TCRdb is unverifiable without DNA. The CDR3 length is 16 residues. Germline V gene data show CDR1 as SGHRS and CDR2 as YFSETQ. The CDR3 region is CASSLALLETRNEQFF.

This sequence joins TRBV19 and TRBJ1-5; TCRdb proposes TRBD1, but this gene call is untestable without DNA. The CDR3 is made up of 14 amino acids. Germline CDR1 LNHDA, CDR2 SQIVND (reference sequence). The CDR3 sequence: CASSITGSNQPQHF.

The chain combines TRBV15 with TRBJ2-3; TCRdb names TRBD1, which stays unverified in the absence of DNA. Germline CDR1 and CDR2: LNHNV and YYDKDF (reference sequence). This CDR3 is built from 14 residues. The chain's CDR3 is CATSRQGYTDTQYF.

This sequence joins TRBV28 and TRBJ2-1; no DNA is available, so the TRBD2 call from TCRdb remains unchecked. From germline, CDR1 is MDHEN and CDR2 SYDVKM. The CDR3 consists of 14 residues. The CDR3 spells CASSLGLAYNEQFF.

The rearrangement joins TRBV4-2 to TRBJ2-1; the D call from TCRdb, TRBD2, cannot be confirmed without DNA. Germline V lookup: CDR1 LGHNA, CDR2 YNFKEQ. The CDR3 has 17 residues. The CDR3 reads CASSQRLSGGAYNEQFF.